This record covers a single T cell receptor (beta chain). Its antigen is unidentified. This specimen comes from a study of T cell responses to AZD1222 COVID-19 vaccine. Study-wide points: Mostly white British, mostly female donors; authors suggested clonal diversity may be underestimated. CD4 TCRs associated with vaccination spanned spike, dominating at 160-218 and 743-854. Two AZD1222 doses significantly raised spike-specific TCR breadth and depth over controls.

Sequenced by immunoSEQ multiplex PCR; TCRdb stores in-frame clones only, minus some. The data contain under 200,000 clones, 92% of them seen just once; the ten biggest clones take up 4.4%. With 1 base clipped from V and 9 bases from J, the junction kept 1 base outside the gene matches. The CDR3 sequence is 13 residues long. The germline V gene has CDR1 SQVTM and CDR2 ANQGSEA. The V call is TRBV29-1, the J call TRBJ2-1, with 12 bases fitting TRBD2. The sequence came from an adult in good health. The specimen comprised peripheral blood, sampled on day 0 of MenACWY control vaccination. The CDR3 loop reads CSVEGLAGVEQFF. CDR3 DNA sequence: TGCAGCGTTGAAGGACTAGCGGGAGTTGAGCAGTTCTTC.